The rows below give T cell receptor beta chains drawn from one sample of a study of blood T cell repertoires in COVID-19. This table comes from immunoSEQ multiplex PCR, and its TCRdb copy is limited to in-frame clones, with some not included. The sample contains 230,000 or so clones, 75% to 85% of which appear only once. Source material: peripheral blood. The source is a middle-aged man who had recovered from COVID-19. The CDR3 runs from the conserved cysteine through the conserved F or W. D genes are given only for firm matches. The size entry is marked missing in some rows and otherwise reads once, few, many or a size class.

J: TRBJ2-7
D: -
V: TRBV10-3
size: few
CDR3: CAISAYTNYEQYF
DNA: TGTGCCATCAGTGCGTACACAAACTACGAGCAGTACTTC

J: TRBJ2-7
D: -
V: TRBV6-5
size: -
CDR3: CASDRPPGYEQYF
DNA: TGTGCCAGCGATCGACCGCCAGGCTACGAGCAGTACTTC

J: TRBJ2-1
D: TRBD2
V: TRBV6-2/TRBV6-3
size: -
CDR3: CASSLPKGSGLLRGLDNEQFF
DNA: TGTGCCAGCAGCCTCCCCAAGGGTAGCGGGCTCCTCCGAGGCTTGGACAATGAGCAGTTCTTC

J: TRBJ1-1
D: TRBD1
V: TRBV7-2
size: -
CDR3: CASSQGQGARVTEAFF
DNA: TGTGCCAGCAGCCAAGGACAGGGGGCGCGGGTAACTGAAGCTTTCTTT

J: TRBJ2-3
D: -
V: TRBV4-3
size: few
CDR3: CASSQGTGRFDTQYF
DNA: TGCGCCAGCAGCCAAGGGACTGGGAGGTTCGATACGCAGTATTTT

J: TRBJ2-5
D: -
V: TRBV7-2
size: -
CDR3: CASSLSASLETQYF
DNA: TGTGCCAGCAGCTTATCGGCTAGCTTGGAGACCCAGTACTTC

J: TRBJ2-1
D: TRBD2
V: TRBV27
size: -
CDR3: CASSLAGVDYNEQFF
DNA: TGTGCCAGCAGTTTAGCGGGAGTTGATTACAATGAGCAGTTCTTC

J: TRBJ2-3
D: TRBD1
V: TRBV4-1
size: few
CDR3: CASSLLVGSRGPHTQYF
DNA: TGCGCCAGCAGCCTTCTAGTAGGAAGCAGGGGGCCCCATACGCAGTATTTT

J: TRBJ1-2
D: TRBD1
V: TRBV19
size: -
CDR3: CASSSGDRYGYTF
DNA: TGTGCCAGTAGTTCGGGGGACAGATATGGCTACACCTTC

J: TRBJ1-2
D: -
V: TRBV3-1/TRBV3-2
size: once
CDR3: CASSQGTRCYGYTF
DNA: TGTGCCAGCAGCCAAGGGACTCGATGCTATGGCTACACCTTC

J: TRBJ2-1
D: -
V: TRBV11-3
size: -
CDR3: CASSFFVFAGSNSYNEQFF
DNA: TGTGCCAGCAGTTTTTTTGTTTTTGCGGGATCCAATTCCTACAATGAGCAGTTCTTC

J: TRBJ2-3
D: TRBD2
V: TRBV11-2
size: -
CDR3: CASSLTLAGWADTQYF
DNA: TGTGCCAGCAGCTTAACACTAGCGGGATGGGCAGATACGCAGTATTTT

J: TRBJ2-7
D: -
V: TRBV5-8
size: -
CDR3: CASSLGQGNSYEQYF
DNA: TGTGCCAGCAGCTTGGGTCAGGGGAACTCCTACGAGCAGTACTTC

J: TRBJ2-7
D: TRBD1
V: TRBV15
size: -
CDR3: CATSRDPGQGADEQYF
DNA: TGTGCCACCAGCAGAGATCCAGGACAGGGGGCCGACGAGCAGTACTTC

J: TRBJ2-3
D: -
V: TRBV6-5
size: -
CDR3: CASSYSSGNTQYF
DNA: TGTGCCAGCAGTTACTCGTCAGGGAATACGCAGTATTTT

J: TRBJ1-1
D: TRBD1
V: TRBV5-1
size: -
CDR3: CASSLGNDRATEAFF
DNA: TGCGCCAGCAGCTTGGGGAATGACAGGGCCACTGAAGCTTTCTTT

J: TRBJ2-7
D: TRBD1
V: TRBV6-5
size: -
CDR3: CASSYSRTGSSYEQYF
DNA: TGTGCCAGCAGTTACTCAAGGACAGGGAGCTCCTACGAGCAGTACTTC

J: TRBJ2-7
D: TRBD1
V: TRBV5-5
size: once
CDR3: CASSLPPGQGNEQYF
DNA: TGTGCCAGTAGCTTGCCTCCGGGACAGGGCAACGAGCAGTACTTC

J: TRBJ1-6
D: -
V: TRBV10-3
size: -
CDR3: CAISDPFFNSPLHF
DNA: TGTGCCATCAGTGATCCGTTTTTTAATTCACCCCTCCACTTT

J: TRBJ1-2
D: -
V: TRBV27
size: -
CDR3: CASSFLSSWGDGYTF
DNA: TGTGCCAGCAGTTTTCTTAGTTCGTGGGGCGATGGCTACACCTTC

J: TRBJ1-2
D: TRBD1
V: TRBV2
size: -
CDR3: CASSVQGAIYGYTF
DNA: TGTGCCAGCAGTGTACAGGGGGCGATCTATGGCTACACCTTC

J: TRBJ2-7
D: TRBD2
V: TRBV11-3
size: -
CDR3: CASRGGLTYEQYF
DNA: TGTGCCAGCCGGGGGGGGCTCACCTACGAGCAGTACTTC

J: TRBJ2-1
D: TRBD1
V: TRBV7-6
size: -
CDR3: CASSDRASSYNEQFF
DNA: TGTGCCAGCAGCGACAGGGCGAGCTCCTACAATGAGCAGTTCTTC

J: TRBJ2-1
D: -
V: TRBV29-1
size: -
CDR3: CSAIVADSNYNEQFF
DNA: TGCAGTGCCATCGTAGCGGACTCTAACTACAATGAGCAGTTCTTC

J: TRBJ1-1
D: -
V: TRBV18
size: once
CDR3: CASSRQARTEAFF
DNA: TGTGCCAGCTCCCGACAGGCGAGGACTGAAGCTTTCTTT

J: TRBJ2-7
D: -
V: TRBV5-5
size: -
CDR3: CASSSYSSSEQYF
DNA: TGTGCCAGCAGCTCGTACTCTAGCAGCGAGCAGTACTTC

J: TRBJ1-3
D: TRBD1
V: TRBV28
size: -
CDR3: CASSDRASSGNTIYF
DNA: TGTGCCAGCTCAGACAGGGCGTCATCTGGAAACACCATATATTTT

J: TRBJ2-7
D: TRBD2
V: TRBV18
size: -
CDR3: CASSPRQRGNSYEQYF
DNA: TGTGCCAGCTCACCACGCCAGCGGGGGAACTCCTACGAGCAGTACTTC

J: TRBJ1-2
D: TRBD1
V: TRBV25-1
size: -
CDR3: CASSERLTGFVYGYTF
DNA: TGTGCCAGCAGTGAGCGACTGACAGGGTTTGTTTATGGCTACACCTTC